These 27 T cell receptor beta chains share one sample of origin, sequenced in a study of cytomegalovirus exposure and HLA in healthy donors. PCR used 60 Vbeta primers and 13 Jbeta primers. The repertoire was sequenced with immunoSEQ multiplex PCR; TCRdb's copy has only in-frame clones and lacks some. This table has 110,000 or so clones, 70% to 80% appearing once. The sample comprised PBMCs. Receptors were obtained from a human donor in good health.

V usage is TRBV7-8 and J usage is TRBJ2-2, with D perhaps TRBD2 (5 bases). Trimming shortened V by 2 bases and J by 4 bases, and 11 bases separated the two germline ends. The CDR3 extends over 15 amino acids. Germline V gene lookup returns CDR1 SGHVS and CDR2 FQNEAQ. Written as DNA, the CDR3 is TGTGCCAGCAGCTTACGGGGTGAAAGCACCGGGGAGCTGTTTTTT. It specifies CASSLRGESTGELFF.

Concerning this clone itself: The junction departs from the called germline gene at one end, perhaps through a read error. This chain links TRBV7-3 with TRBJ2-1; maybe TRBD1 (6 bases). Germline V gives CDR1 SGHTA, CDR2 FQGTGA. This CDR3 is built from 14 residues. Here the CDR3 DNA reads TGCGCCAGCAGCTCCGGACCGGGCGAGGGGGTGCAGTTCTTC. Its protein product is CASSSGPGEGVQFF.

CDR3 bases: TGTGCCAGCAGTTTCCGGGGATCTGGGGCCAACGTCCTGACTTTC. It encodes CASSFRGSGANVLTF. This sequence joins TRBV28 and TRBJ2-6; D may be TRBD2 (5 bases). Trimming took 3 bases from V and 1 from J, leaving 7 bases between them. The CDR3 has 15 residues. CDR1 and CDR2 from the germline V gene are MDHEN and SYDVKM.

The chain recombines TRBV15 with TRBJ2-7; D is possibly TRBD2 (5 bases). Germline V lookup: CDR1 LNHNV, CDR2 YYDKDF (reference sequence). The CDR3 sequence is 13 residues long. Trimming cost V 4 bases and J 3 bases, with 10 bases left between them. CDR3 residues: CATSKTRDYEQYF. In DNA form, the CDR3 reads TGTGCCACCAGCAAGACACGGGACTACGAGCAGTACTTC.

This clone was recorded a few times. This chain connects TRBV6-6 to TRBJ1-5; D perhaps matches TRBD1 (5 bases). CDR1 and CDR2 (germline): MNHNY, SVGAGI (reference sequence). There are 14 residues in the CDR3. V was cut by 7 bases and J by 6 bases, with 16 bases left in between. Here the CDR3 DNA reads TGTGCCAGCACCAAAACGGGGGAAGGTCAGCCCCAGCATTTT. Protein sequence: CASTKTGEGQPQHF.

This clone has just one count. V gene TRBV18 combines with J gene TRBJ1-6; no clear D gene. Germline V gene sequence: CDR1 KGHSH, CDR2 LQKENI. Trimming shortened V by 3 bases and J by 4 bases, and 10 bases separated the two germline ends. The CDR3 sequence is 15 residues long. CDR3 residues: CASSPTELYNSPLHF. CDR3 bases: TGTGCCAGCTCACCCACAGAGTTATATAATTCACCCCTCCACTTT.

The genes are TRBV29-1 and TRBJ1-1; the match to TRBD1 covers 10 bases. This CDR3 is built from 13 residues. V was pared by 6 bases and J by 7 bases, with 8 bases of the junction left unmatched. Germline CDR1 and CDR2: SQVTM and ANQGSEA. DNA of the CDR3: TGCAGCGTGACGACAGGGGGCTTGGGTGAAGCTTTCTTT. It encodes CSVTTGGLGEAFF. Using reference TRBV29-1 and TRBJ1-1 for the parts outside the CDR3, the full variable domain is SAVISQKPSRDICQRGTSLTIQCQVDSQVTMMFWYRQQPGQSLTLIATANQGSEATYESGFVIDKFPISRPNLTFSTLTVSNMSPEDSSIYLCSVTTGGLGEAFFGQGTRLTVV.

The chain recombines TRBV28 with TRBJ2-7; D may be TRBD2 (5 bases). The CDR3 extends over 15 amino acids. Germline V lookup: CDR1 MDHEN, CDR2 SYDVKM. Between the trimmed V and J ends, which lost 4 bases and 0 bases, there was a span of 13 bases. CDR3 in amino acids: CASSSQRWSSYEQYF. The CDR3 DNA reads TGTGCCAGCAGTTCTCAGCGGTGGAGCTCCTACGAGCAGTACTTC.

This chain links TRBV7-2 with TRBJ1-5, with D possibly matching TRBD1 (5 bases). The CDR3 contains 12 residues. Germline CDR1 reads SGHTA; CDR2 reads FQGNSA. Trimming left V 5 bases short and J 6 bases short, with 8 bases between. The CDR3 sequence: CASSDDSQPQHF. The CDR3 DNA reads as TGTGCCAGCAGCGACGACAGTCAGCCCCAGCATTTT.

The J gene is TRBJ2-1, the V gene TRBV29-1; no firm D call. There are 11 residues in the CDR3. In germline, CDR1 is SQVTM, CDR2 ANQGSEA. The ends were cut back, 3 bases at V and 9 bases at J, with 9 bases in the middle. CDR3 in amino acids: CSVESTGEQFF. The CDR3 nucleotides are TGCAGCGTTGAGTCAACGGGTGAGCAGTTCTTC.

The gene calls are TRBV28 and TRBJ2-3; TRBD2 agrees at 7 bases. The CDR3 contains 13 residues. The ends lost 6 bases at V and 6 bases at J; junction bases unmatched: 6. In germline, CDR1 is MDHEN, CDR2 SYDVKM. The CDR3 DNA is TGTGCCAGCAGCGAAGGGACTACCGATACGCAGTATTTT. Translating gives CASSEGTTDTQYF.

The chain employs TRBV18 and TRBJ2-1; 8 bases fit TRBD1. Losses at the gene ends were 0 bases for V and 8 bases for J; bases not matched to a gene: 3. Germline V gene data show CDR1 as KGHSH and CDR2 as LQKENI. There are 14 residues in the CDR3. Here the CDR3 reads CASSPPAGGDEQFF. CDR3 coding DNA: TGTGCCAGCTCACCACCGGCAGGGGGCGATGAGCAGTTCTTC.

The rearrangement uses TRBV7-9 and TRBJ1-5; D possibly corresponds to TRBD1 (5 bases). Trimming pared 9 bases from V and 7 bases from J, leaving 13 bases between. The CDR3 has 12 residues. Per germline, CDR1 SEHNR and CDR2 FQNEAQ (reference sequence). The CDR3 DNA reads TGTGCCAGTGGTTGGGGGGAACAGCCCCAGCATTTT. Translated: CASGWGEQPQHF. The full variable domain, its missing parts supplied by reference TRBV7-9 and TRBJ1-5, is DTGVSQNPRHKITKRGQNVTFRCDPISEHNRLYWYRQTLGQGPEFLTYFQNEAQLEKSRLLSDRFSAERPKGSFSTLEIQRTEQGDSAMYLCASGWGEQPQHFGDGTRLSIL.

The CDR3 DNA sequence: TGTGCCAGCAGTCCCCGGACTAGCGGGACCGGGGAGCTGTTTTTT. It translates to CASSPRTSGTGELFF. The chain has TRBV27 and TRBJ2-2; 11 bases fit TRBD2. V was clipped by 5 bases and J by 5 bases; unmatched bases: 4. This CDR3 contains 15 residues. Germline CDR1 reads MNHEY; CDR2 reads SMNVEV (reference sequence).

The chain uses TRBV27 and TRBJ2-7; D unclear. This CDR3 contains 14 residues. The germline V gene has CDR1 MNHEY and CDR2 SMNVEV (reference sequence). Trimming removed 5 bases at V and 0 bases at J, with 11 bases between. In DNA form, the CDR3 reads TGTGCCAGCAGTCCCAGTAGGAGCTCCTACGAGCAGTACTTC. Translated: CASSPSRSSYEQYF.

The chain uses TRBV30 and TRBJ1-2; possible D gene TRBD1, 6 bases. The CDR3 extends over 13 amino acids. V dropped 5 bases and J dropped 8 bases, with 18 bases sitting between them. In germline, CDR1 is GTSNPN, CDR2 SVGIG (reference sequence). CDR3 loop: CAWAISEQGGYTF. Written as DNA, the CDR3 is TGTGCCTGGGCAATCTCGGAACAGGGAGGCTACACCTTC.

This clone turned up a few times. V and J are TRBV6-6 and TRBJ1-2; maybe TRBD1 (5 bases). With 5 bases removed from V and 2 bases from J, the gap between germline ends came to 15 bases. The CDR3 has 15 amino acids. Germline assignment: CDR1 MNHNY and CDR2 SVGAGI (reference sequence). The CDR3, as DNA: TGTGCCAGCAGTCTCGCGGGACCGACAAACTATGGCTACACCTTC. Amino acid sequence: CASSLAGPTNYGYTF.

The CDR3 DNA sequence: TGTGCCAGCAGGACACCCTTTTCAGGGGGCGGTGAAGCTTTCTTT. The encoded protein is CASRTPFSGGGEAFF. The chain joins TRBV7-9 to TRBJ1-1, with TRBD1 identical over 8 bases. V shed 6 bases and J 7 bases; nucleotides not matched to a gene: 13. The germline CDR1 and CDR2 sequences are SEHNR and FQNEAQ (reference sequence). This CDR3 region has 15 residues. The full variable domain, completed using reference TRBV7-9 and TRBJ1-1, is DTGVSQNPRHKITKRGQNVTFRCDPISEHNRLYWYRQTLGQGPEFLTYFQNEAQLEKSRLLSDRFSAERPKGSFSTLEIQRTEQGDSAMYLCASRTPFSGGGEAFFGQGTRLTVV.

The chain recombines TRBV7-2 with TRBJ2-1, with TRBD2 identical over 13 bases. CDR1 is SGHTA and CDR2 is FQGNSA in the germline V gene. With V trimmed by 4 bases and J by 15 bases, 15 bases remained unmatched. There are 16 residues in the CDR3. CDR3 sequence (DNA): TGTGCCAGCAGCTCCAGACTAGCGGGAGGCGGGCGTTATCTGTTCTTC. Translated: CASSSRLAGGGRYLFF.

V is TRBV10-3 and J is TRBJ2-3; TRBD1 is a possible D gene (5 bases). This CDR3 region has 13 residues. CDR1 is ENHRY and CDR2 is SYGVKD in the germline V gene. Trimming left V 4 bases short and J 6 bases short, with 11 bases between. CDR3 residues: CAISVRQPDTQYF. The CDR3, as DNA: TGTGCCATCAGTGTCCGACAGCCCGATACGCAGTATTTT.

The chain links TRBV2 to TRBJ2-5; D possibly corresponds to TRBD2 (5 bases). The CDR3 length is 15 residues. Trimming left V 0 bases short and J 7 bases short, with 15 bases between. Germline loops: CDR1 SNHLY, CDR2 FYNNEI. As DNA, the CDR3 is TGTGCCAGCAGTGAAGCGGGAGCCCCCTCAGGGACCCAGTACTTC. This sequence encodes CASSEAGAPSGTQYF.

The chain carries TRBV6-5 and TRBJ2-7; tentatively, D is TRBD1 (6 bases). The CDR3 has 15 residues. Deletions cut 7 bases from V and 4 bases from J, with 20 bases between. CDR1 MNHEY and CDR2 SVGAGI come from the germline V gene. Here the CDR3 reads CASKSVGRGGYEQYF. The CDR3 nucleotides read TGTGCCAGCAAGTCGGTCGGCAGGGGTGGGTACGAGCAGTACTTC.

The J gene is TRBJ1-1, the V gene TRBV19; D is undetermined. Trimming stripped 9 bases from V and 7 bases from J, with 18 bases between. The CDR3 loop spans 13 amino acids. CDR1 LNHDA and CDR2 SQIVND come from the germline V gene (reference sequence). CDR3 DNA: TGTGCCAGCGAGGATCGGGGTTTGGGTGAAGCTTTCTTT. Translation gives CASEDRGLGEAFF.

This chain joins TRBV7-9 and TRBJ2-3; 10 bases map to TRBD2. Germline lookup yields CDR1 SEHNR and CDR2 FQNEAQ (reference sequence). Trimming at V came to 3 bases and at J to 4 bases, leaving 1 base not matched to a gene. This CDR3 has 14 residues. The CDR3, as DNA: TGTGCCAGCAGCTTCAGCGGGAGGGCAGATACGCAGTATTTT. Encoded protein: CASSFSGRADTQYF.

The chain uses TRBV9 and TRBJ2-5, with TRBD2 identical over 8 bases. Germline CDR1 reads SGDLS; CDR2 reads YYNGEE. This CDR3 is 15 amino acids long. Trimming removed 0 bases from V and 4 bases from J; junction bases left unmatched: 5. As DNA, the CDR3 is TGTGCCAGCAGCGTAGATCGGGGGGGCACAGAGACCCAGTACTTC. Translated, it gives CASSVDRGGTETQYF.

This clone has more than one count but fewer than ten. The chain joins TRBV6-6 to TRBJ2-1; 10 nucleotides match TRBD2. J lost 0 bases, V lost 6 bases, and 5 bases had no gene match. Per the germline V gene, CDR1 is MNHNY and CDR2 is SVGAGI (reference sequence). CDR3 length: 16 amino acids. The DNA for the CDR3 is TGTGCCAGCAGCCTAGGACTAGCGGTCTCCTACAATGAGCAGTTCTTC. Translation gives CASSLGLAVSYNEQFF.

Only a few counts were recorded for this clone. Here the CDR3 DNA reads TGCGCCAGCAGCTTGGCCGAACGGTCGTCCTACGAGCAGTACTTC. Its translation is CASSLAERSSYEQYF. The rearrangement uses TRBV5-1 and TRBJ2-7; unclear D gene. V was cut by 0 bases and J by 1 base, with 11 bases left in between. This CDR3 contains 15 residues. Looked up from germline, CDR1 is SGHRS and CDR2 is YFSETQ.